This entry is about one T cell receptor (beta chain). This entry comes from a study of blood T cell repertoires in COVID-19. Turning to the study itself: Collection of acute and convalescent COVID-19 samples took place in the United States, Italy and Spain. T cells, B-cell-depleted T cells, or PBMCs provided the cDNA or gDNA that served as material.

V lost 5 bases, J lost 0 bases, and 4 bases stayed unmatched. Looked up from germline, CDR1 is SNHLY and CDR2 is FYNNEI. This CDR3 has 15 amino acids. The method was immunoSEQ multiplex PCR; TCRdb's version includes in-frame clones alone and lacks a portion of them. This table holds hundreds of thousands of clones, 80% to 90% found once. Clinical history reported by participants formed the basis on which cohorts were assigned. Either two negative PCRs, clearance, or symptom resolution qualified Cohort 3 donors as recovered. This chain connects TRBV2 to TRBJ2-1; 7 bases line up with TRBD1. The origin of this receptor is a man aged 25-40 years who had recovered from COVID-19. The sequenced sample was PBMCs or T cells enriched from blood (not recorded which). CDR3 loop: CASSKDRSSYNEQFF. CDR3 bases: TGTGCCAGCAGTAAGGACAGGAGCTCCTACAATGAGCAGTTCTTC.